This T cell receptor (beta chain) was sequenced during a study of blood T cell repertoires in COVID-19. Across the whole study: Samples taken during acute and convalescent COVID-19 were collected in the United States, Italy and Spain. PBMCs, B-cell-depleted T cells, or T cells were the source of the cDNA or gDNA that made up the material.

The CDR3 is 17 amino acids. Germline loops: CDR1 SGDLS, CDR2 YYNGEE. Trimming cost V 0 bases and J 3 bases, with 18 bases left between them. As processed by the authors: The assay estimated nucleated cells by amplifying reference gene primers. TCRdb keeps only in-frame clones here, not all; method: immunoSEQ multiplex PCR. V, J and clone size were drawn from that table, and D and trimming were deduced from the DNA. The sample includes approximately 69,000 clones, roughly 85% of them seen just once. The sequence derives from a woman aged 80 or older with acute or convalescent COVID-19. The V and J genes are TRBV9 and TRBJ2-5; D is possibly TRBD2 (6 bases). Sample: peripheral blood. CDR3 sequence: CASSVDSGWGLKETQYF. The CDR3 DNA sequence: TGTGCCAGCAGCGTAGATAGCGGATGGGGCCTCAAAGAGACCCAGTACTTC.